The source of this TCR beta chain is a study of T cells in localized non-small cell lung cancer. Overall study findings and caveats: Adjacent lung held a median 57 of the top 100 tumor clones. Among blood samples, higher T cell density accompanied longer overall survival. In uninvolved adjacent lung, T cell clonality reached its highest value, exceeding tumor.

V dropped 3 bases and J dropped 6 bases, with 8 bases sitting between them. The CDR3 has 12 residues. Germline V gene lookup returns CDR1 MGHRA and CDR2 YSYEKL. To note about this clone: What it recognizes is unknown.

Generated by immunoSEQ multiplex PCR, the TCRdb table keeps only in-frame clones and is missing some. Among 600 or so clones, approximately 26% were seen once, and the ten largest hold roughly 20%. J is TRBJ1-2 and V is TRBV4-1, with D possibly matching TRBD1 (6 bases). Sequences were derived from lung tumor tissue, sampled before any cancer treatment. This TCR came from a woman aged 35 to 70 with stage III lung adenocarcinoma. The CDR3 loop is CASSHSGDGYTF. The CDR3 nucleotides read TGCGCCAGCAGCCACTCAGGGGATGGCTACACCTTC.